This T cell receptor (beta chain) was sequenced for a study of PD-1 blockade in classical Hodgkin lymphoma. General study findings and limits: The baseline diversity of complete responders showed similarity to that of newly diagnosed patients. It was CD4+ TCR diversity, not CD8+, that rose significantly by C4D1. When set against healthy donors, newly diagnosed patients were reported to show lower baseline TCR diversity.

Relapses following autologous stem cell transplantation were seen in all patients, with brentuximab vedotin exposure varying. Complete response, partial response or progressive disease constituted the best response categories observed. Comments on this clone: Its target is unknown.

Assay used: immunoSEQ multiplex PCR; TCRdb lists only in-frame clones, some missing. There are some 15,000 clones in the sample; 80% to 90% occur only once, and roughly 24% lies in the top ten. The sample was peripheral blood mononuclear cells (PBMCs), taken before the second cycle of nivolumab. The TCR originated in a human donor with classical Hodgkin lymphoma.

In nucleotides, the CDR3 is TGTGCCAGCAGCTTAGGGAACCGGGATCGCCGGGGCAATCAGCCCCAGCATTTT. It translates to CASSLGNRDRRGNQPQHF. This rearrangement joins TRBV7-9 to TRBJ1-5; D unresolved. CDR1 SEHNR and CDR2 FQNEAQ come from the germline V gene (reference sequence). The ends were cut back, 1 base at V and 2 bases at J, with 18 bases in the middle. The CDR3 sequence is 18 residues long. Supplemented by reference TRBV7-9 and TRBJ1-5, the full variable domain reads DTGVSQNPRHKITKRGQNVTFRCDPISEHNRLYWYRQTLGQGPEFLTYFQNEAQLEKSRLLSDRFSAERPKGSFSTLEIQRTEQGDSAMYLCASSLGNRDRRGNQPQHFGDGTRLSIL.